Each of the 27 T cell receptor beta chains below was sequenced from the same sample in a study of T cell responses to AZD1222 COVID-19 vaccine. TCRdb's copy holds only in-frame clones and misses some; the assay was immunoSEQ multiplex PCR. The sample yields about 150,000 clones, less than 90% seen once. Sequencing used peripheral blood, obtained on day 0 of AZD1222 vaccination. All receptors derive from an adult in good health.

The chain carries TRBV6-6 and TRBJ1-1, with D possibly matching TRBD1 (5 bases). The CDR3 has 13 residues. In germline, CDR1 is MNHNY, CDR2 SVGAGI (reference sequence). In DNA, the CDR3 is TGTGGAACAGGCGACCCGATGAACACTGAAGCTTTCTTT. Translated: CGTGDPMNTEAFF.

The J gene is TRBJ1-2, the V gene TRBV6-5; TRBD1 matches 7 bases. The trim removed 0 bases at V and 3 bases at J, leaving 7 bases unmatched. Germline CDR1 is MNHEY and CDR2 is SVGAGI. CDR3 size: 16 residues. Written as DNA, the CDR3 is TGTGCCAGCAGTTACTCCGACAGGGCCCTCTACTATGGCTACACCTTC. As protein: CASSYSDRALYYGYTF.

The chain has TRBV2 and TRBJ1-2; 11 bases line up with TRBD1. Losses at the gene ends were 5 bases for V and 8 bases for J; bases not matched to a gene: 10. The CDR3 runs to 15 residues. CDR1 and CDR2 from the germline V gene are SNHLY and FYNNEI. CDR3 region: CASSSRTGGVGGYTF. The CDR3 coding sequence is TGTGCCAGCAGTAGCAGGACAGGGGGCGTAGGAGGCTACACCTTC.

This clone was recorded once. The chain uses TRBV18 and TRBJ1-2; TRBD1 matches at 8 bases. The CDR3 sequence is 15 residues long. Trimming removed 0 bases from V and 4 bases from J; junction bases left unmatched: 4. Germline lookup yields CDR1 KGHSH and CDR2 LQKENI. CDR3 DNA: TGTGCCAGCTCACCACCGTCAGGGGGCATCTATGGCTACACCTTC. Its translation: CASSPPSGGIYGYTF. The full variable domain, with the rest looked up from reference TRBV18 and TRBJ1-2, is NAGVMQNPRHLVRRRGQEARLRCSPMKGHSHVYWYRQLPEEGLKFMVYLQKENIIDESGMPKERFSAEFPKEGPSILRIQQVVRGDSAAYFCASSPPSGGIYGYTFGSGTRLTVV.

The V gene is TRBV29-1, the J gene TRBJ1-1; 8 bases agree with TRBD1. The CDR3 length is 14 residues. Germline V lookup: CDR1 SQVTM, CDR2 ANQGSEA. With V trimmed by 4 bases and J by 6 bases, 10 bases remained unmatched. CDR3 sequence: CSVVSSGGFAEAFF. CDR3 DNA: TGCAGCGTTGTCTCTTCAGGGGGCTTCGCTGAAGCTTTCTTT.

The CDR3 nucleotides are TGTGCCAGTAGTATTGGCGGACAGATCTACGAGCAGTACTTC. Its translation: CASSIGGQIYEQYF. This sequence joins TRBV19 and TRBJ2-7, with D perhaps matching TRBD1 (6 bases). The CDR3 is 14 amino acids. With 3 bases removed from V and 3 bases from J, the gap between germline ends came to 12 bases. Per germline, CDR1 LNHDA and CDR2 SQIVND (reference sequence).

The chain couples TRBV19 to TRBJ1-5, with D unresolved. Germline CDR1 reads LNHDA; CDR2 reads SQIVND (reference sequence). Trimming left V 4 bases short and J 5 bases short, with 18 bases between. The CDR3 is made up of 16 amino acids. The CDR3 region is CASSKGEGLRDQPQHF. The CDR3 DNA reads TGTGCCAGTAGTAAAGGAGAAGGGTTGAGGGATCAGCCCCAGCATTTT.

In nucleotides, the CDR3 is TGTGCCAGTAAGGTCGGCAGGGGGGATACGTCACCCCTCCACTTT. Translating it yields CASKVGRGDTSPLHF. The chain is built from TRBV19 and TRBJ1-6; TRBD1 aligns across 7 bases. Germline V lookup: CDR1 LNHDA, CDR2 SQIVND (reference sequence). This CDR3 is built from 15 residues. Trimming cost V 7 bases and J 10 bases; bases outside gene matches: 13.

The V call is TRBV28, the J call TRBJ1-3; D might be TRBD1 (5 bases). Germline V lookup: CDR1 MDHEN, CDR2 SYDVKM. The length of the CDR3 is 12 residues. V shed 4 bases and J shed 4 bases, with 5 bases lying between them. CDR3 in DNA: TGTGCCAGCAGTTGGGGGGGAAACACCATATATTTT. It specifies CASSWGGNTIYF.

The DNA of the CDR3 is TGTGCCAGCTCACCAAGGCAGGGTGAAGATACGCAGTATTTT. It specifies CASSPRQGEDTQYF. The chain joins TRBV18 to TRBJ2-3; TRBD1 is a possible D gene (5 bases). Germline CDR1 is KGHSH and CDR2 is LQKENI. V lost 2 bases to trimming and J lost 5 bases, with 11 bases between them. The CDR3 contains 14 residues.

This chain joins TRBV10-3 and TRBJ1-3, with a weak D call TRBD1 (5 bases). The CDR3 is 14 amino acids. Trimming removed 6 bases at V and 0 bases at J, with 9 bases between. Germline V CDR1 and CDR2: ENHRY, SYGVKD. CDR3 DNA: TGTGCCATCAGCCAGGGTTCCTCTGGAAACACCATATATTTT. The encoded protein is CAISQGSSGNTIYF.

The chain combines TRBV3-1 (or the pseudogene TRBV3-2) with TRBJ2-7, with a weak D call TRBD1 (6 bases). The CDR3 length is 15 residues. The germline V and J ends were trimmed by 1 base and 7 bases, with 17 bases remaining between them. Germline values: CDR1 LGHDT, CDR2 YNNKEL (reference sequence). The CDR3 sequence: CASSQAGAVQGEQYF. For the CDR3, the DNA is TGTGCCAGCAGCCAAGCTGGAGCGGTACAGGGTGAGCAGTACTTC.

The V gene is TRBV5-4, the J gene TRBJ1-2; 8 bases are a match to TRBD1. The CDR3 length is 14 residues. Germline lookup yields CDR1 SGHNT and CDR2 YYREEE (reference sequence). V trimming: 4 bases; J trimming: 1 base; junction bases outside the gene matches: 3. In DNA form, the CDR3 reads TGTGCCAGCAGCATCGGACAGGGTAACTATGGCTACACCTTC. Translating it yields CASSIGQGNYGYTF.

This clone was seen only once. The chain carries TRBV7-2 and TRBJ2-5; 11 bases agree with TRBD2. This CDR3 contains 16 residues. Looked up from germline, CDR1 is SGHTA and CDR2 is FQGNSA. The V segment lost 2 bases and the J segment 4 bases; nucleotides outside the gene matches: 6. This chain's CDR3 is CASSLRTSGGSETQYF. CDR3 nucleotides: TGTGCCAGCAGCTTACGCACTAGCGGGGGCTCAGAGACCCAGTACTTC.

This clone was recorded a few times. The J gene is TRBJ1-3, the V gene TRBV11-2; D uncertain. The length of the CDR3 is 12 residues. V lost 4 bases, J lost 8 bases, and 9 bases lay in between. CDR1 is SGHAT and CDR2 is FQNNGV in the germline V gene. CDR3 residues: CASSSSVDTIYF. CDR3 coding DNA: TGTGCCAGCAGCTCCTCGGTGGACACCATATATTTT.

The CDR3 is CASSIAQPSVGNTIYF. The CDR3 DNA reads as TGTGCCAGTAGTATAGCACAGCCGTCCGTTGGAAACACCATATATTTT. The chain has TRBV19 and TRBJ1-3, with D unclear. Looked up from germline, CDR1 is LNHDA and CDR2 is SQIVND (reference sequence). CDR3 length equals 16 residues. V was trimmed by 1 base and J by 3 bases, leaving 13 bases between them.

The chain combines TRBV5-8 with TRBJ2-7; 8 bases align to TRBD2. The CDR3 is made up of 11 amino acids. The V and J ends lost 7 bases and 7 bases, in that order; junction bases with no gene match: 4. The germline gives CDR1 SGHTS, CDR2 YDEGEE. The CDR3 bases are TGTGCCAGCCACCGGGGGGGGGAGCAGTACTTC. Amino acid sequence: CASHRGGEQYF.

The V call is TRBV7-9, the J call TRBJ1-1; no clear D. Germline CDR1 and CDR2: SEHNR and FQNEAQ (reference sequence). CDR3 length equals 14 residues. V gave up 8 bases and J gave up 6 bases, with 19 bases separating them. The CDR3 coding sequence is TGTGCCAGCCTCACATTAGGGCAGTCCTCTGAAGCTTTCTTT. Protein product: CASLTLGQSSEAFF.

A word on this clone: Other nucleotide sequences in the sample specify the same CDR3. This sequence joins TRBV7-2 and TRBJ1-3; 7 nucleotides match TRBD1. V gave up 1 base and J gave up 2 bases; unmatched junction bases: 2. Germline values: CDR1 SGHTA, CDR2 FQGNSA. The CDR3 sequence is 15 residues long. This CDR3 is CASSLDRGPGNTIYF. CDR3 coding DNA: TGTGCCAGCAGCTTAGACAGGGGCCCTGGAAACACCATATATTTT.

This chain uses TRBV4-1 with TRBJ1-5; tentatively, D is TRBD1 (5 bases). CDR3 length equals 16 residues. V was cut by 1 base and J by 5 bases, with 15 bases left in between. CDR1 MGHRA and CDR2 YSYEKL come from the germline V gene. Here the CDR3 DNA reads TGCGCCAGCAGCCAAGTGGAGACCCGAGGGGATCAGCCCCAGCATTTT. Amino acids: CASSQVETRGDQPQHF.

The chain links TRBV3-1 (or the pseudogene TRBV3-2) to TRBJ2-7; no firm D call. Germline CDR1 reads LGHDT; CDR2 reads YNNKEL (reference sequence). This CDR3 contains 15 residues. Trimming left V 4 bases short and J 3 bases short, with 16 bases between. CDR3 DNA sequence: TGTGCCAGCAGCCCATCTCCCGCCGGCAGCTACGAGCAGTACTTC. As protein: CASSPSPAGSYEQYF.

This chain connects TRBV2 to TRBJ2-6; 9 bases match TRBD1. V shed 5 bases, J shed 1 base, and the junction held 6 bases outside the gene matches. The length of the CDR3 is 17 residues. Looked up from germline, CDR1 is SNHLY and CDR2 is FYNNEI. The CDR3 reads CASSWGTGQSGANVLTF. CDR3 coding DNA: TGTGCCAGCAGTTGGGGGACAGGGCAATCTGGGGCCAACGTCCTGACTTTC.

In its sample, this clone was seen a few times. The chain carries TRBV6-5 and TRBJ1-2, with 8 bases aligning to TRBD1. Trimming at V came to 6 bases and at J to 8 bases, leaving 8 bases not matched to a gene. The CDR3 contains 13 residues. Germline V gene data show CDR1 as MNHEY and CDR2 as SVGAGI. CDR3 loop: CASSPGQGRGYTF. Written as DNA, the CDR3 is TGTGCCAGCAGCCCCGGACAGGGACGAGGCTACACCTTC.

This clone has just a few counts. J is TRBJ1-1 and V is TRBV10-1; D not certain. From germline, CDR1 is WNHNN and CDR2 SYGVQD (reference sequence). V lost 3 bases, J lost 4 bases, and 15 bases lay in between. The CDR3 runs 15 residues. CDR3 sequence: CASSDSRGVSTEAFF. The CDR3 DNA reads TGCGCCAGCAGTGATTCCCGCGGGGTTAGCACTGAAGCTTTCTTT.

The rearrangement links TRBV4-3 to TRBJ1-4; a possible D gene is TRBD1 (6 bases). V lost 0 bases and J 5 bases, leaving 10 bases between the germline ends. The CDR3 length is 15 residues. Germline V gene sequence: CDR1 LGHNA, CDR2 YSLEER. CDR3 amino acids: CASSQETGPNEKLFF. The CDR3 coding sequence is TGCGCCAGCAGCCAAGAGACAGGCCCCAATGAAAAACTGTTTTTT.

This sequence joins TRBV9 and TRBJ2-7; 10 bases map to TRBD1. The CDR3 is made up of 15 amino acids. With 4 bases clipped from V and 2 bases from J, the junction kept 6 bases outside the gene matches. Per germline, CDR1 SGDLS and CDR2 YYNGEE. CDR3 in amino acids: CASSPQGQGPYEQYF. The CDR3 DNA sequence: TGTGCCAGCAGCCCCCAGGGACAGGGGCCCTACGAGCAGTACTTC.

This chain links TRBV6-1 with TRBJ1-6; 7 nucleotides agree with TRBD1. V lost 1 base, J lost 10 bases, and 10 bases stayed unmatched. Germline V gene sequence: CDR1 MNHNS, CDR2 SASEGT. This CDR3 is 16 amino acids long. For the CDR3, the DNA is TGTGCCAGCAGTGAAGGGGGAGGGGGCTTAGGGTCACCCCTCCACTTT. Its translation: CASSEGGGGLGSPLHF.